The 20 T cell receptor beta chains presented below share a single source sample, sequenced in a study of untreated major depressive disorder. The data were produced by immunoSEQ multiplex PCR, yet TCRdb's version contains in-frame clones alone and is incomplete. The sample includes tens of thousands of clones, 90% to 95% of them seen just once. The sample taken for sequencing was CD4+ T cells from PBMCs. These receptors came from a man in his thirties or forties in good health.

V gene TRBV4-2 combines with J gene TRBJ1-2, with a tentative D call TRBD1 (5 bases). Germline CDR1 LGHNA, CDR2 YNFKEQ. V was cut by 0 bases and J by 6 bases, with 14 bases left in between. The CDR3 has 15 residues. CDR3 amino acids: CASSQDRDGLNGYTF. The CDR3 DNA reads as TGTGCCAGCAGCCAAGATCGGGACGGACTTAATGGCTACACCTTC.

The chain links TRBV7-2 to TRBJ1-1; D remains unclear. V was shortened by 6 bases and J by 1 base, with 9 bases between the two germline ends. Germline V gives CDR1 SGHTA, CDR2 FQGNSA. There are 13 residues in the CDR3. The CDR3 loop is CASRDDGNTEAFF. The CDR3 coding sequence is TGTGCCAGCAGGGATGACGGGAACACTGAAGCTTTCTTT.

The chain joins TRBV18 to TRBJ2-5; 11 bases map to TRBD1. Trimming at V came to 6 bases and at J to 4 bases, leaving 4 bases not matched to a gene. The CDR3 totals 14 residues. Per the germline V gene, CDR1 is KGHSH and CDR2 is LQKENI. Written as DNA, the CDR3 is TGTGCCAGCTCGTCCGGGACAGGGGGAGAGACCCAGTACTTC. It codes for CASSSGTGGETQYF.

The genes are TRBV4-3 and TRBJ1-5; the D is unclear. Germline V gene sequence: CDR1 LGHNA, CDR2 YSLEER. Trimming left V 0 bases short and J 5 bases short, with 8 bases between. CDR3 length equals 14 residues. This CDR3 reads CASSQDQGYQPQHF. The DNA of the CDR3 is TGCGCCAGCAGCCAAGATCAAGGGTATCAGCCCCAGCATTTT.

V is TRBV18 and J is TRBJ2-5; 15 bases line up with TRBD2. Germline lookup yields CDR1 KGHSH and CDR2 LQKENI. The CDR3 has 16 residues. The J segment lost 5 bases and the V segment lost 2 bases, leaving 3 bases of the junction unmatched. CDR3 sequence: CASSPYGLAGGETQYF. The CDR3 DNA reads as TGTGCCAGCTCACCATACGGACTAGCGGGAGGGGAGACCCAGTACTTC. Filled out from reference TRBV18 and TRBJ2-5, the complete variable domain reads NAGVMQNPRHLVRRRGQEARLRCSPMKGHSHVYWYRQLPEEGLKFMVYLQKENIIDESGMPKERFSAEFPKEGPSILRIQQVVRGDSAAYFCASSPYGLAGGETQYFGPGTRLLVL.

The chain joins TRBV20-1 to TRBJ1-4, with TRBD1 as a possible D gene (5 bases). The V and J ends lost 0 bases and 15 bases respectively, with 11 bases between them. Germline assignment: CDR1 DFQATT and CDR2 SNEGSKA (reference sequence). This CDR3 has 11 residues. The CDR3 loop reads CSAREVDKVFF. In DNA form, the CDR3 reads TGCAGTGCTAGAGAGGTGGACAAGGTGTTTTTT.

The CDR3 DNA is TGCAGTGCGGCCCGCTCTCAGCCCCAGCATTTT. Translating gives CSAARSQPQHF. This chain connects TRBV20-1 to TRBJ1-5; D uncertain. The CDR3 length is 11 residues. CDR1 and CDR2 from the germline V gene are DFQATT and SNEGSKA (reference sequence). The V end was cut by 6 bases, the J end by 6 bases, with 9 bases between.

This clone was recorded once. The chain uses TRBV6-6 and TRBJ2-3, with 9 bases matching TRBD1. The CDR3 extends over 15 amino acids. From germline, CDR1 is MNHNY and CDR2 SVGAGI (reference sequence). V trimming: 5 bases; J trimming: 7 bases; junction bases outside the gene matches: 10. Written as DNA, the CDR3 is TGTGCCAGCAGTCCCCGGGACAGGGAGGGATATACGCAGTATTTT. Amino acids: CASSPRDREGYTQYF.

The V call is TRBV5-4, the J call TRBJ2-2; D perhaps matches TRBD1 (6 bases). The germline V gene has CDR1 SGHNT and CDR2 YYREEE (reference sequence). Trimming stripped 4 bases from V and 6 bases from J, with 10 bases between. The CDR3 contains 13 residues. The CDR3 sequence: CASSPQGPGELFF. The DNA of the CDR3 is TGTGCCAGCAGCCCACAGGGACCCGGGGAGCTGTTTTTT.

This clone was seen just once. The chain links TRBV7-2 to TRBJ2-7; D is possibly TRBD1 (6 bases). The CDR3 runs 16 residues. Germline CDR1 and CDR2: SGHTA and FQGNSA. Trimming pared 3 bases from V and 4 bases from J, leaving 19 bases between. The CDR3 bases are TGTGCCAGCAGCTTTGGGTTCGGCAGGGGCGGGTACGAGCAGTACTTC. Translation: CASSFGFGRGGYEQYF.

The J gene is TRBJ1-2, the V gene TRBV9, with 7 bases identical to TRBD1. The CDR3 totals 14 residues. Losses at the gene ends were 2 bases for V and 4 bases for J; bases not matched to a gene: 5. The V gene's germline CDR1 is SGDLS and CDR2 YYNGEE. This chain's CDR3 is CASSVEGQAYGYTF. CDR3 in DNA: TGTGCCAGCAGCGTGGAAGGACAGGCCTATGGCTACACCTTC.

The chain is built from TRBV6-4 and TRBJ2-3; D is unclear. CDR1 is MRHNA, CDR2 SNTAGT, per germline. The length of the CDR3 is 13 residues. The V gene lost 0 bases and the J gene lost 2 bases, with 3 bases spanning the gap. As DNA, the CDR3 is TGTGCCAGCAGTGACTCGATCACAGATACGCAGTATTTT. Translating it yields CASSDSITDTQYF.

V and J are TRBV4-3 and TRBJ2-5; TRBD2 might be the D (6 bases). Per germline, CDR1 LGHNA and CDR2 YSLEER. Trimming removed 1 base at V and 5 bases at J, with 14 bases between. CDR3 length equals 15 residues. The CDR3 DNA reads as TGCGCCAGCAGCCAAGGAGGGAGTGGAGGGGAGACCCAGTACTTC. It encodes CASSQGGSGGETQYF.

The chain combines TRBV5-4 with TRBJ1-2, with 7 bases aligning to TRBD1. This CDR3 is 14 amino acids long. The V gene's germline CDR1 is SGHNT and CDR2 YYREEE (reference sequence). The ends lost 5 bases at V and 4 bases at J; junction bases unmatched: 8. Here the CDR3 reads CASSPRDSGYGYTF. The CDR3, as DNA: TGTGCCAGCAGTCCTCGGGACAGCGGCTATGGCTACACCTTC.

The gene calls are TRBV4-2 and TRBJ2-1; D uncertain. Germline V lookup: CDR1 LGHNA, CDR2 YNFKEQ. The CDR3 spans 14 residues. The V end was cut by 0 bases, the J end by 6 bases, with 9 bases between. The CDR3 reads CASSQDPASNEQFF. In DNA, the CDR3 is TGTGCCAGCAGCCAAGATCCAGCATCCAATGAGCAGTTCTTC.

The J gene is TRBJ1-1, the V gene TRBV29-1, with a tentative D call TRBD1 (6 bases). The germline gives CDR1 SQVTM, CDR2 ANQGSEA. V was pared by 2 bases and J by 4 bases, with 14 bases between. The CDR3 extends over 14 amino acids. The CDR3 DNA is TGCAGCGTTGAAAGGGGGGGGCTGGGCACTGAAGCTTTCTTT. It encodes CSVERGGLGTEAFF.

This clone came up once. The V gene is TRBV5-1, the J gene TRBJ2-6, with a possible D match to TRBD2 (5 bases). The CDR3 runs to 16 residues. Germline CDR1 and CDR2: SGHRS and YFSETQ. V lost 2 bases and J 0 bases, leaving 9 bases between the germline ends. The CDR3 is CASSFIGNSGANVLTF. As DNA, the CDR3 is TGCGCCAGCAGCTTCATCGGGAACTCTGGGGCCAACGTCCTGACTTTC.

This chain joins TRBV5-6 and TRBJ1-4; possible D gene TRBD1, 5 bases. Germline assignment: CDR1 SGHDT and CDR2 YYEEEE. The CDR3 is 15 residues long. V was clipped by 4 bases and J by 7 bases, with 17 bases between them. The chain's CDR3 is CASSLLPRDGEKLFF. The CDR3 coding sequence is TGTGCCAGCAGCCTCCTACCAAGGGACGGTGAAAAACTGTTTTTT.

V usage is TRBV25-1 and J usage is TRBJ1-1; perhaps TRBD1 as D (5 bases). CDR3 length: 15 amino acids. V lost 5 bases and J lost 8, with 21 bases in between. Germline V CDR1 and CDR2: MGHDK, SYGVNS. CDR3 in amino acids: CASSILRVPEGEAFF. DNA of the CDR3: TGTGCCAGCAGTATTCTTAGGGTGCCGGAGGGGGAAGCTTTCTTT.

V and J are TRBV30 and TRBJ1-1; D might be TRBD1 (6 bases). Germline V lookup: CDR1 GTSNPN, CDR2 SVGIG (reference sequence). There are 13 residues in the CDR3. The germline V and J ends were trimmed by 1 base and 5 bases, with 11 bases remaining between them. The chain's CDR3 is CAWSGGRGTEAFF. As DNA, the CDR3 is TGTGCCTGGAGTGGGGGAAGGGGGACTGAAGCTTTCTTT.